The 14 T cell receptor beta chains below all came from one sample that was sequenced in a study of T cells in Graves' hyperthyroidism and ophthalmopathy. RNA transcripts were the template for amplifying TCR beta CDR3 regions. First-round RT-PCR targeting the TCR CDR3 was performed with the HTBI primer set. TCRdb reprocessed the multiplex PCR reads with MiXCR, giving one entry per CDR3 protein. The repertoire holds hundreds of thousands of distinct CDR3 sequences, with roughly 17% as singletons. The sequenced sample was blood. The receptors derive from a woman aged 18-35 years with Graves' hyperthyroidism.

This clonotype was counted ten times or more. CDR3: CAWNTGQGNQPQHF. The DNA of the CDR3 is TGTGCCTGGAATACGGGACAGGGGAATCAGCCCCAGCATTTT. This sequence joins TRBV30 and TRBJ1-5, with TRBD1 identical over 10 bases. The CDR3 runs 14 residues. CDR1 is GTSNPN and CDR2 is SVGIG in the germline V gene (reference sequence). V was pared by 4 bases and J by 4 bases, with 4 bases of the junction left unmatched.

In this sample, this clonotype turned up many times. The chain recombines TRBV6-1 with TRBJ2-3, with 8 positions matching TRBD2. CDR1 is MNHNS, CDR2 SASEGT, per germline. V shed 5 bases, J shed 2 bases, and the junction held 15 bases outside the gene matches. The CDR3 spans 18 residues. The CDR3 sequence: CASSSPQKAGVITDTQYF. The CDR3 region has the DNA TGTGCCAGCAGTTCCCCCCAGAAAGCGGGGGTGATCACAGATACGCAGTATTTT.

The chain has TRBV6-1 and TRBJ2-7, with unresolved D. Trimming removed 8 bases at V and 7 bases at J, with 21 bases between. In germline, CDR1 is MNHNS, CDR2 SASEGT. This CDR3 comprises 14 residues. CDR3 bases: TGTGCCAGCTCTAATCGTCAAGCTTCGGATGAGCAGTACTTC. It encodes CASSNRQASDEQYF.

This clonotype was observed a handful of times. The rearrangement links TRBV4-1 to TRBJ2-1; 7 bases are shared with TRBD1. Per the germline V gene, CDR1 is MGHRA and CDR2 is YSYEKL. J was trimmed by 6 bases and V by 4 bases; bases with no gene match: 6. This CDR3 has 14 residues. The CDR3, as DNA: TGCGCCAGCAGCCGACCGGGACAGCCCAATGAGCAGTTCTTC. Translating it yields CASSRPGQPNEQFF.

This clonotype has ten or more counts. The chain has TRBV12-3 or TRBV12-4 and TRBJ1-2; 7 positions agree with TRBD1. CDR3 length equals 12 residues. V lost 6 bases to trimming and J lost 7 bases; unmatched junction nucleotides: 5. The CDR3 reads CASRPQGSGYTF. For the CDR3, the DNA is TGTGCCAGCAGGCCACAGGGGAGTGGCTACACCTTC.

CDR3 sequence (DNA): TGTGCCAGCAGTCGCGGGCCTCTGGCGCAGTATTTT. Amino acid sequence: CASSRGPLAQYF. This chain links TRBV28 with TRBJ2-3; D possibly corresponds to TRBD2 (5 bases). The V end was cut by 5 bases, the J end by 10 bases, with 13 bases between. Germline CDR1 reads MDHEN; CDR2 reads SYDVKM. The CDR3 runs 12 residues.

This clonotype occurred once. The chain carries TRBV7-9 and TRBJ2-1; 8 bases match TRBD2. CDR1 and CDR2 from the germline V gene are SEHNR and FQNEAQ (reference sequence). The CDR3 sequence is 14 residues long. Trimming removed 7 bases from V and 7 bases from J; junction bases left unmatched: 9. The CDR3 nucleotides read TGTGCCAGCATCGGGGGGGGCCTGGGGAATGAGCAGTTCTTC. This encodes CASIGGGLGNEQFF.

The rearrangement links TRBV20-1 to TRBJ2-1; TRBD2 matches at 8 bases. Trimming took 4 bases from V and 8 from J; bases not matched to a gene: 7. The CDR3 loop spans 13 amino acids. Germline CDR1 DFQATT, CDR2 SNEGSKA (reference sequence). CDR3 region: CSAISGNFHEQFF. The CDR3 nucleotides read TGCAGTGCTATTAGCGGGAATTTCCATGAGCAGTTCTTC.

This clonotype was observed a few times. The chain employs TRBV29-1 and TRBJ1-2; 10 positions agree with TRBD1. The length of the CDR3 is 14 residues. The V gene end was trimmed by 6 bases and the J gene end by 0 bases; junction bases not matched to a gene: 4. Germline assignment: CDR1 SQVTM and CDR2 ANQGSEA. CDR3 coding DNA: TGCAGCGTGCGGACAGGGGGACCTAACTATGGCTACACCTTC. Residues: CSVRTGGPNYGYTF.

This clonotype appeared many times. This chain uses TRBV20-1 with TRBJ2-7; the match to TRBD1 covers 7 bases. Per the germline V gene, CDR1 is DFQATT and CDR2 is SNEGSKA (reference sequence). The CDR3 runs to 13 residues. The CDR3 reads CRRRGRGTYEQYF. The CDR3 bases are TGCAGAAGAAGGGGCAGGGGGACCTACGAGCAGTACTTC.

In regard to this clonotype: This may be a read error: a much more frequent sequence differs by one nucleotide. The V call is TRBV12-3 or TRBV12-4, the J call TRBJ2-7; 9 bases are shared with TRBD2. There are 16 residues in the CDR3. DNA of the CDR3: TGTGCCGGCAGTTTAAGGTTAGCGGGGGCCACCTACGAGCAGTACTTC. It codes for CAGSLRLAGATYEQYF.

This chain uses TRBV11-2 with TRBJ2-1, with a possible D match to TRBD1 (6 bases). Deletions cut 2 bases from V and 1 base from J, with 12 bases between. The CDR3 contains 16 residues. Germline CDR1 SGHAT, CDR2 FQNNGV. CDR3 coding DNA: TGTGCCAGCAGCTTAACTACAGGGTTATCCTACAATGAGCAGTTCTTC. Its translation is CASSLTTGLSYNEQFF.

This sequence joins TRBV7-9 and TRBJ2-6; D perhaps matches TRBD1 (6 bases). The CDR3 length is 17 residues. Germline V lookup: CDR1 SEHNR, CDR2 FQNEAQ (reference sequence). V was shortened by 4 bases and J by 2 bases, with 15 bases between the two germline ends. The DNA of the CDR3 is TGTGCCAGCAGCTCGCCGACAGGCCAGGCTGGGGCCAACGTCCTGACTTTC. Its protein product is CASSSPTGQAGANVLTF.

This sequence joins TRBV7-9 and TRBJ2-3, with 16 bases lining up with TRBD2. Trimming at V came to 3 bases and at J to 4 bases, leaving 10 bases not matched to a gene. Per germline, CDR1 SEHNR and CDR2 FQNEAQ (reference sequence). CDR3 size: 19 residues. This CDR3 is CASSFLIGTSGGASDTQYF. The CDR3, as DNA: TGTGCCAGCAGCTTCCTAATAGGGACTAGCGGGGGGGCTTCAGATACGCAGTATTTT.